Listed below are T cell receptor beta chains from one sample, sequenced in a study of CD8 T cells in ankylosing spondylitis. One entry per CDR3 protein, called by TCRdb with MiXCR from the 5' RACE reads. The sample includes a few hundred thousand distinct CDR3 sequences, more than 20% seen only once; the top ten take around 14%. Source material: blood, either unsorted or a sorted T cell fraction (not recorded which). Receptors originate from a male donor with ankylosing spondylitis or in good health (not recorded which). Both conserved end residues are part of each CDR3. D genes are given only for firm matches. Only some rows state a clone size, as once, few, many or a class for expanded clones.

v_gene: TRBV5-6
abundance: few
d_gene: -
j_gene: TRBJ2-4
CDR3nt: TGTGCCAGCAGCGATGGACCAGGGGACATTCAGTACTTC
CDR3aa: CASSDGPGDIQYF

v_gene: TRBV3-1
abundance: -
d_gene: -
j_gene: TRBJ2-7
CDR3nt: TGTGCCAGCAGCCAAGATCAGCTGGCGCCCTACGAGCAGTACTTC
CDR3aa: CASSQDQLAPYEQYF

v_gene: TRBV28
abundance: -
d_gene: TRBD1
j_gene: TRBJ2-5
CDR3nt: TGTGCCAGCAGTTGGGACAGGGGAGTAGAGACCCAGTACTTC
CDR3aa: CASSWDRGVETQYF

v_gene: TRBV20-1
abundance: few
d_gene: TRBD2
j_gene: TRBJ2-7
CDR3nt: TGCAGTGCTACACTGTCTAGCGGGGGCCCGGACGAGCAGTACTTC
CDR3aa: CSATLSSGGPDEQYF

v_gene: TRBV10-3
abundance: -
d_gene: -
j_gene: TRBJ2-5
CDR3nt: TGTGCCATCAGCCCCACTAGCTCGCTCGGTGAGACCCAGTACTTC
CDR3aa: CAISPTSSLGETQYF

v_gene: TRBV28
abundance: few
d_gene: TRBD2
j_gene: TRBJ2-3
CDR3nt: TGTGCCAGCAGTTTTGGACTAGAAGCAGATACGCAGTATTTT
CDR3aa: CASSFGLEADTQYF

v_gene: TRBV7-8
abundance: -
d_gene: -
j_gene: TRBJ2-1
CDR3nt: TGTGCCAGCAGCTTAGAGCCAGGGCTCTACAATGAGCAGTTCTTC
CDR3aa: CASSLEPGLYNEQFF

v_gene: TRBV11-2
abundance: -
d_gene: TRBD2
j_gene: TRBJ2-3
CDR3nt: TGTGCCAGCAGCTTAGGCCTCACTAGCGGGGGAGTCTGGTGGAGCACAGATACGCAGTATTTT
CDR3aa: CASSLGLTSGGVWWSTDTQYF

v_gene: TRBV29-1
abundance: -
d_gene: TRBD2
j_gene: TRBJ2-3
CDR3nt: TGCAGCGTTGATGTTCTAGCGGAGAGCACAGATACGCAGTATTTT
CDR3aa: CSVDVLAESTDTQYF

v_gene: TRBV20-1
abundance: once
d_gene: TRBD2
j_gene: TRBJ2-1
CDR3nt: TGCAGTGCTGATGGACTAGCGGAGTACAATGAGCAGTTCTTC
CDR3aa: CSADGLAEYNEQFF

v_gene: TRBV28
abundance: few
d_gene: TRBD2
j_gene: TRBJ2-1
CDR3nt: TGTGCCAGCAGCACCCCGGGACTAGGAGCGAACAATGAGCAGTTCTTC
CDR3aa: CASSTPGLGANNEQFF

v_gene: TRBV12-3/TRBV12-4
abundance: many
d_gene: -
j_gene: TRBJ1-1
CDR3nt: TGTGCCAGCAGCCTTGGGGGGCAGGAAGCTTTCTTT
CDR3aa: CASSLGGQEAFF

v_gene: TRBV29-1
abundance: few
d_gene: -
j_gene: TRBJ2-7
CDR3nt: TGCAGCGTTGCGGGGGTTTACTACGAGCAGTACTTC
CDR3aa: CSVAGVYYEQYF

v_gene: TRBV2
abundance: -
d_gene: TRBD2
j_gene: TRBJ2-5
CDR3nt: TGTGCCAGCAGTGATGGCTCCTTCGGAGCGGGACCACGGATCCAAGAGACCCAGTACTTC
CDR3aa: CASSDGSFGAGPRIQETQYF